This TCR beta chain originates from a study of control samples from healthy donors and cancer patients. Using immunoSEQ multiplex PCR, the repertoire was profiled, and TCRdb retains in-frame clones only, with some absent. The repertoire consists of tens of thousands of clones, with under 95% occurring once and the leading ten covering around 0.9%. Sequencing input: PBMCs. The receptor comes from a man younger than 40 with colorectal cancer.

The CDR3 DNA reads TGTGCCAGCAGCGCGAGGGGACACACAGATAATTCACCCCTCCACTTT. This codes for CASSARGHTDNSPLHF. The rearrangement joins TRBV7-9 to TRBJ1-6; D is possibly TRBD1 (6 bases). Germline loops: CDR1 SEHNR, CDR2 FQNEAQ (reference sequence). Trimming pared 5 bases from V and 5 bases from J, leaving 16 bases between. The CDR3 runs to 16 residues.